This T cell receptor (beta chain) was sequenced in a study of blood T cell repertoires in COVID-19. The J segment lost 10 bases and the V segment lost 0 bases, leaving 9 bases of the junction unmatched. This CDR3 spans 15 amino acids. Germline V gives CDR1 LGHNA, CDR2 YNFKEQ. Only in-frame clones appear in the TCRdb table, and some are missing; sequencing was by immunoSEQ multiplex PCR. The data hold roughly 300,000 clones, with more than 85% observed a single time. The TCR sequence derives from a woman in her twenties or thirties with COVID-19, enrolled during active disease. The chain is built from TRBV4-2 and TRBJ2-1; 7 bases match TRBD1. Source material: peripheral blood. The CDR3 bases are TGTGCCAGCAGCCAAGAGGCAGACAGGGCTGGGGAGCAGTTCTTC. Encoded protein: CASSQEADRAGEQFF.